This entry features one TCR beta chain sequence. The target of this receptor is not known. No qualities accompany the bases; no much larger clone lies one base away. The CDR3 goes from the cysteine to the phenylalanine over 14 residues. Solely the CDR3 DNA is kept, with 42 bases framed from the first base. Relative to germline, V is missing 5 bases and J is missing 4 bases, with 6 bases of the junction outside any gene match. The germline V gene supplies CDR1 SGDLS and CDR2 YYNGEE. The sample originates from a study of T cell responses to AZD1222 COVID-19 vaccine (dated by TCRdb to 2020 to 2023). About the study as a whole: Because spike-specific TCR depth and breadth did not differ between the two schedules, AZD1222 recipients who got a second dose at roughly 4 weeks were pooled with those who got a second dose at roughly 12 weeks. TCR sequencing covered over 230 trial participants: nearly 210 given two doses of AZD1222 and 26 given two doses of MenACWY control vaccine. Enrollment into the trials was organized by age into subgroups of 18-55, 56-69 and 70-plus years, and those subgroups contained 148, 28 and 57 TCR-sequenced participants, respectively.

Read against the paper, the sample's time point label means: baseline before first vaccination. Samples from vaccinated people were obtained from the UK trials COV001 and COV002, which included a single-blind randomized controlled phase 2/3 trial of AZD1222 (ChAdOx1 nCoV-19) in healthy adults. For TCRbeta chain sequencing, PBMC samples from trial participants were taken at day 0 and at day 28 after the second dose. General study outcomes and caveats: The 56-69-year group was small, and its depth increase did not reach significance, likely because of low power. The whole spike protein was spanned by vaccine-associated CD4 TCRs, and dominant responses were seen in regions 160-218 and 743-854. After two AZD1222 doses, both the breadth and the depth of spike-specific TCRs were significantly higher than at day 0 and than in MenACWY recipients. Conclusions about previously exposed vaccinees are limited, since just 5 to 7 AZD1222 recipients were seropositive for SARS-CoV-2 at baseline. Because no samples from the day 14 peak response were available, repertoires could be characterized only after the peak T cell response. Epitopes outside the regions mutated in the B.1.351 and B.1.1.7 variants were reportedly recognized by nearly half of the unique spike-specific TCRs. Participants were mostly white British and included more females than males, and it was suggested by the authors that clonal diversity may have been underestimated.

The CDR3 regions of human TCRbeta chains were analyzed by immunosequencing. Under the source paper's analysis protocol: Repertoire TCRs were checked for matches against a reference library of SARS-CoV-2-specific TCRs that had been generated using the MIRA antigen-specificity platform. Breadth was defined as the fraction of unique TCRs that were SARS-CoV-2-associated. Depth was defined as the fraction of total T cells that were SARS-CoV-2-associated. Using the MIRA data, each spike-specific TCR was mapped to the spike region that the TCR reacts to and placed in a CD4 or CD8 class. Log10-transformed breadth and depth values were compared by one-way ANOVA with Sidak's multiple comparisons tests. In TCRdb, the immuneACCESS table is reduced to in-frame sequences with V and J assigned. These tables do not hold every clone; where another copy was compared, an unresolved V gene accounts for under half, and the others remain unexplained. That table gives V, J and clone size, and the DNA gave D and trimming. The sample table contains 75,000 to 95,000 clones; only one count was recorded for roughly 81% of them. The biggest ten clones account for about 13% of the sample.

The input for sequencing was peripheral blood, taken on day 0 of AZD1222 vaccination. Rearrangement joined TRBV9 to TRBJ1-2, with 9 middle bases fitting TRBD1. The clonotype comes from an adult in good health. The CDR3 reads CASSLQGAGYGYTF. The base sequence is TGTGCCAGCAGTTTACAGGGGGCAGGCTATGGCTACACCTTC.